This T cell receptor beta chain originates from a study of molecular identifiers for immune sequencing clone quantification. Note on this clonotype: No antigen is known for it.

Using its own MiXCR run on the PCR reads, TCRdb lists one record per CDR3 protein. Of 400,000 to 600,000 distinct CDR3 sequences listed, about 20% are singletons. Germline V gene lookup returns CDR1 SGHRS and CDR2 YFSETQ. V shed 4 bases and J 6 bases; nucleotides not matched to a gene: 11. The CDR3 is 15 residues long. Naive CD8 library inputs spanned roughly 17,000 to 1,100,000 sorted cells and 10%, 30% or 50% RNA. Sorting captured naive CD8 T cells as CD8+CD4-CCR7+CD45RA+. Study-wide findings and caveats: Clones with over 20 RNA copies captured over 98% of effector molecules but under 1% of naive ones.

The chain links TRBV5-1 to TRBJ2-7; TRBD1 aligns across 9 bases. Input material: naive CD8+ T cells from blood, with Jurkat cell RNA spiked in. Indicated subset: FACS-sorted CD8+CD4-CCR7+CD45RA+ naive T cells. The receptor's source is a human donor in good health. Some libraries in this study had Jurkat cell RNA spiked in. In DNA, the CDR3 is TGCGCCAGCAGCGACCCGGGACAGGGACTACTCGAGCAGTACTTC. Residues: CASSDPGQGLLEQYF. Full variable domain (missing parts from reference TRBV5-1 and TRBJ2-7): KAGVTQTPRYLIKTRGQQVTLSCSPISGHRSVSWYQQTPGQGLQFLFEYFSETQRNKGNFPGRFSGRQFSNSRSEMNVSTLELGDSALYLCASSDPGQGLLEQYFGPGTRLTVT.